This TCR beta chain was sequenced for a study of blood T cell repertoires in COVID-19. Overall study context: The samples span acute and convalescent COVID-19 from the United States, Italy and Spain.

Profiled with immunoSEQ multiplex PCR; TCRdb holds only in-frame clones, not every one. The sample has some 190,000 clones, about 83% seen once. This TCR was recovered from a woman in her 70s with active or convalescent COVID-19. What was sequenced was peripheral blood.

The CDR3 protein is CASSLGEGLNGYTF. The CDR3 coding sequence is TGTGCCAGCAGCTTGGGGGAGGGTCTAAATGGCTACACCTTC. V usage is TRBV2 and J usage is TRBJ1-2; tentative D call: TRBD1 (5 bases). V gave up 6 bases and J gave up 6 bases, with 17 bases separating them. Germline V gives CDR1 SNHLY, CDR2 FYNNEI. The CDR3 length is 14 residues.